This is a list of T cell receptor beta chains from one sample in a study of shared clonotypes between healthy human individuals. This table comes from immunoSEQ multiplex PCR, and its TCRdb copy is limited to in-frame clones, with some not included. The sample yields about 120,000 clones, over 65% seen once. The sample was memory CD8+ T cells sorted from blood. These receptors were taken from a woman in her thirties in good health. Each CDR3 is given with its conserved first and last residue. D genes are given only for firm matches. Clone sizes are given selectively: once, few, many, or a class where the clone is expanded.

CDR3 protein,CDR3 DNA,D gene,V gene,clone size,J gene
CASSLVDEQFF,TGCGCCAGCAGCTTGGTTGATGAGCAGTTCTTC,.,TRBV5-1,.,TRBJ2-1
CASTSSLFGINEQFF,TGTGCCAGCACAAGTAGTCTTTTCGGTATCAATGAGCAGTTCTTC,.,TRBV6-6,.,TRBJ2-1
CASSYGESSYEQYF,TGTGCCAGCAGTTACGGGGAGAGCTCCTACGAGCAGTACTTC,.,TRBV28,.,TRBJ2-7
CASSPQETQYF,TGTGCCAGCTCTCCTCAAGAGACCCAGTACTTC,.,TRBV18,.,TRBJ2-5
CATDGRVETQYF,TGTGCGACCGACGGGAGAGTGGAGACCCAGTACTTC,.,TRBV30,.,TRBJ2-5
CASSQAFGVQQYF,TGCGCCAGCAGCCAAGCCTTCGGGGTACAGCAGTACTTC,.,TRBV5-3,.,TRBJ2-7
CATSVGREIHGYTF,TGTGCCACCAGCGTAGGACGGGAAATCCATGGCTACACCTTC,.,TRBV15,many,TRBJ1-2
CATSRSTAGTGLWGAKNIQYF,TGTGCCACCAGCAGATCGACCGCCGGGACAGGGTTATGGGGAGCCAAAAACATTCAGTACTTC,TRBD1,TRBV15,many,TRBJ2-4
CASSPPGTVTEAFF,TGTGCCAGTTCGCCCCCGGGCACAGTCACTGAAGCTTTCTTT,.,TRBV19,many,TRBJ1-1
CASSEEGTGGYEQYF,TGTGCCAGCAGTGAAGAAGGGACAGGGGGGTACGAGCAGTACTTC,TRBD1,TRBV6-1,.,TRBJ2-7
CASTAGRVNEQFF,TGTGCCAGCACGGCGGGAAGGGTGAATGAGCAGTTCTTC,.,TRBV6-5,.,TRBJ2-1
CSAPGFETQYF,TGCAGTGCTCCAGGGTTTGAGACCCAGTACTTC,.,TRBV20-1,.,TRBJ2-5
CASSLGQGDQPQHF,TGCGCCAGCAGCCTCGGGCAGGGGGATCAGCCCCAGCATTTT,TRBD1,TRBV5-1,few,TRBJ1-5
CASSVLLAVDEQFF,TGCGCCAGCAGCGTCCTCCTAGCAGTGGATGAGCAGTTCTTC,.,TRBV5-1,.,TRBJ2-1
CASSFWRVDGQPQHF,TGTGCCAGCAGTTTTTGGAGGGTGGATGGTCAGCCCCAGCATTTT,.,TRBV28,few,TRBJ1-5
CASRKRVEETQYF,TGTGCCAGCAGAAAAAGGGTTGAAGAGACCCAGTACTTC,.,TRBV5-6,.,TRBJ2-5
CATSRAGYNQPQHF,TGTGCCACCAGCAGAGCAGGGTACAATCAGCCCCAGCATTTT,.,TRBV15,once,TRBJ1-5
CASSSRTGFSEQYF,TGTGCCAGCAGTTCTCGGACAGGGTTCTCCGAGCAGTACTTC,TRBD1,TRBV7-9,.,TRBJ2-7
CASSLGVLTYNEQFF,TGTGCCAGCAGCTTGGGGGTTTTGACCTACAATGAGCAGTTCTTC,.,TRBV7-2,.,TRBJ2-1
CASSSGVPYEQYF,TGTGCCAGCAGTTCCGGGGTGCCCTACGAGCAGTACTTC,.,TRBV2,.,TRBJ2-7
CARLGYPNLNYGYTF,TGTGCCAGGTTGGGATATCCGAACCTCAACTATGGCTACACCTTC,.,TRBV5-4,.,TRBJ1-2
CASKGLAEYYEQYF,TGTGCCAGCAAGGGACTAGCGGAGTACTACGAGCAGTACTTC,TRBD2,TRBV2,.,TRBJ2-7
CASSQIPGSSYNEQFF,TGCGCCAGCAGCCAAATTCCCGGAAGCTCCTACAATGAGCAGTTCTTC,.,TRBV4-1,.,TRBJ2-1
CASSQDRTRERYGYTF,TGTGCCAGCAGCCAAGATCGGACCAGGGAGAGGTATGGCTACACCTTC,.,TRBV4-2,.,TRBJ1-2
CASSLYPPVSPSVNEQYF,TGTGCCAGCAGCTTATACCCCCCTGTTTCGCCCTCGGTTAACGAGCAGTACTTC,.,TRBV27,once,TRBJ2-7